This record covers a single T cell receptor beta chain. Its specificity is not known. The length of the CDR3 is 16 residues. Germline assignment: CDR1 MNHNS and CDR2 SASEGT. Trimming took off 2 bases at V and 13 bases at J, with 26 bases between the two ends. The data were taken from a study of cytomegalovirus exposure and HLA in healthy donors. As for the study in general: Roughly 80 million unique TCRs from HLA-typed donors made up an early data release.

The PCR was carried out with 60 Vbeta primers and 13 Jbeta primers. Assay: immunoSEQ multiplex PCR; the TCRdb copy retains only in-frame clones and omits some. Altogether about 82,000 clones are present, about 80% being singletons, with the ten largest covering around 3.4%. General study points: Whilst most TCR sequences proved rare, a subset of public TCRs occurred across many donors. In a later analysis, a genetic analysis reported fewer productive-TCR N-insertions in an Asian-associated ancestry cluster than the cohort average. Among CMV-associated TCR beta chains, most appeared HLA-restricted in a later analysis.

V is TRBV6-1 and J is TRBJ1-2; D perhaps matches TRBD1 (5 bases). The source is a man aged 45 to 65 in good health and CMV-seronegative. The sequencing sample was made of PBMCs. The CDR3 DNA follows: TGTGCCAGCAGTGAATTGGGCCTTCGGGGGTCCCAAACGGGCACCTTC. It encodes CASSELGLRGSQTGTF.